The sequence of this TCR beta chain was determined in a study of regulatory T cells in long-lasting Graves disease. Germline CDR1 LGHNA, CDR2 YNFKEQ. CDR3 size: 15 residues. The germline V and J ends were trimmed by 4 bases and 6 bases, with 16 bases remaining between them. This clonotype was recorded at least ten times. Its antigen remains unidentified. Findings and caveats of the study: Exclusively peripheral blood, rather than thyroid tissue, was studied. Persistent-disease Graves' patients showed less TCR diversity than new cases.

Arm-PCR with iRepertoire HTBI primers amplified the CDR3 regions for these TCR beta libraries. MiXCR, run by TCRdb on the multiplex PCR reads, gives a single entry per CDR3 protein. There are 240,000 or so distinct CDR3 sequences in the sample; 20% to 25% occur only once, and around 13% lies in the top ten. Time point meaning: newly diagnosed GD, antithyroid drugs for less than 3 months. RNA from PBMCs was the source of the TCR library. Approximately 9.9-milliliter peripheral blood samples went into EDTA tubes. The input for sequencing was peripheral blood mononuclear cells (PBMCs), taken at new diagnosis, from a patient treated with antithyroid drugs. V usage is TRBV4-2 and J usage is TRBJ2-1, with a possible D match to TRBD2 (5 bases). The TCR originated in a female donor with Graves disease. The CDR3 sequence: CASSRGLFQGNEQFF. CDR3 coding DNA: TGTGCCAGCAGCCGTGGACTTTTTCAAGGCAATGAGCAGTTCTTC.